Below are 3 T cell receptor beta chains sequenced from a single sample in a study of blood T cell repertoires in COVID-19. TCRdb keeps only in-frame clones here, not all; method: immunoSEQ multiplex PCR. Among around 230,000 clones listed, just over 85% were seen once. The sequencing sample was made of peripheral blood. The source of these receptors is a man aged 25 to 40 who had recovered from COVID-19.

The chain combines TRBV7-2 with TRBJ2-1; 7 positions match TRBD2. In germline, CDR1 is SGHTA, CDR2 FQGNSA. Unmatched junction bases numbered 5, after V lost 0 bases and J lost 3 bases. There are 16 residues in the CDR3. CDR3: CASSLAPSGVYNEQFF. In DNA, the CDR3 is TGTGCCAGCAGCTTAGCGCCCAGCGGGGTCTACAATGAGCAGTTCTTC.

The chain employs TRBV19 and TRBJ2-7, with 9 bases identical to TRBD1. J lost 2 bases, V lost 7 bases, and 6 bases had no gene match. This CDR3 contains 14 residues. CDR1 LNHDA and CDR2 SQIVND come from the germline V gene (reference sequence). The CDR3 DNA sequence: TGTGCCAGTACCCAGACAGGGGGTGCCTACGAGCAGTACTTC. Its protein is CASTQTGGAYEQYF.

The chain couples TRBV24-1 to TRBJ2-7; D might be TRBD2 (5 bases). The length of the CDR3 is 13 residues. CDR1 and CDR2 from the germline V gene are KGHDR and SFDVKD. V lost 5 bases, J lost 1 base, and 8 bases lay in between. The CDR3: CATSAPGSYEQYF. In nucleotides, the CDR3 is TGTGCCACCAGTGCCCCGGGATCCTACGAGCAGTACTTC.